This record looks at one TCR beta chain sequence and its context. TCRdb recomputed calls from the 5' RACE reads with MiXCR, one row per CDR3 protein. This sample has tens of thousands of distinct CDR3 sequences; around a tenth occur once, and the top ten carry 10%. The sample belongs to a study of early T cells in non-severe SARS-CoV-2 infection. Germline CDR1 is ENHRY and CDR2 is SYGVKD. This CDR3 contains 16 residues. With V trimmed by 4 bases and J by 4 bases, 9 bases remained unmatched. Sample: whole blood. This chain connects TRBV10-3 to TRBJ2-1; 8 nucleotides align to TRBD2. The clonotype was recovered from an adult who was a healthcare worker with PCR-confirmed SARS-CoV-2 infection or an uninfected control (not recorded which). CDR3 sequence reads: CAISGSGGLSYNEQFF. DNA of the CDR3: TGTGCCATCAGTGGGAGCGGGGGCCTCTCTTACAATGAGCAGTTCTTC.